The clone carrying this T cell receptor (beta chain) was seen a few times. This CDR3 region has 17 residues. Germline V gene data show CDR1 as KGHSH and CDR2 as LQKENI. J was trimmed by 6 bases and V by 3 bases; bases with no gene match: 14. TCRdb redid the calling of the 5' RACE reads with MiXCR, one entry per CDR3 protein. The sample gives roughly 160,000 distinct CDR3 sequences, around 7.3% of which show up once; roughly 2.5% is in the top ten. The data derive from a study of T cells after yellow fever vaccination. This clonotype was obtained from a man aged 18 to 35 who received the YFV17D yellow fever vaccine. The gene calls are TRBV18 and TRBJ1-1; 9 nucleotides align to TRBD1. This material consisted of CD4+ T cells sorted from PBMCs, taken about 5 days after the first yellow fever vaccination. CDR3 region: CASSPGQGKGNNAEAFF. The CDR3 bases are TGTGCCAGCTCACCCGGACAGGGGAAGGGTAACAACGCTGAAGCTTTCTTT.